Ten or more counts support the clone carrying this T cell receptor beta chain. Its antigen is not known. The record originates from a study of tumor-infiltrating lymphocytes in primary liver carcinoma. Study-level background: Primary liver carcinomas in the patients were surgically resected.

From germline, CDR1 is ENHRY and CDR2 SYGVKD. V lost 10 bases to trimming and J lost 2 bases; unmatched junction nucleotides: 5. There are 14 residues in the CDR3. The investigators made TCR beta cDNA from roughly 0.55 ug total RNA, using a constant-region primer. Sequencing libraries for TCR beta derived from three nested multiplex PCR rounds that used slightly modified ARM-PCR. Each of the first two PCR rounds ran around 10 cycles with TRBV1-TRBV30 forward and C-beta reverse primers. In TCRdb, the multiplex PCR reads were re-called with MiXCR into one record per CDR3 protein. The sample lists fewer than 400,000 distinct CDR3 sequences, roughly two thirds occurring once. Germline DNA was also extracted, while the blood RNA originated from unsorted whole blood. Four milliliters of peripheral blood were gathered ahead of the operation. General study findings and limits: Tumor tissue displayed a significantly greater top-250-clone fraction than blood (p = 0.039). Overlap in tumor-adjacent and tumor-blood pairs fell below that of tumor region pairs.

Sequenced material: peripheral blood. This clonotype originated in a man in his forties with primary liver carcinoma and hepatitis B virus infection. The rearrangement joins TRBV10-3 to TRBJ2-2, with 9 bases lining up with TRBD1. CDR3 bases: TGTGCCAGCGCAACAGGGGGCAACACCGGGGAGCTGTTTTTT. Translated, it gives CASATGGNTGELFF.